These T cell receptor beta chains were read from a single sample in a study of blood T cells in healthy people across ages. TCRdb recomputed calls from the 5' RACE reads with MiXCR, one row per CDR3 protein. The table lists 850,000 to 1,100,000 distinct CDR3 sequences, roughly two fifths of them singletons. The sequencing sample was made of blood. The receptors stem from a man younger than 35 in good health. CDR3s include the opening cysteine and the closing phenylalanine or tryptophan. The D gene is left open where the match is weak. Size values are once, few and many counts, or a class for expanded clones, and some rows have none.

d_call: TRBD2; j_call: TRBJ2-1; clone_size: NA; v_call: TRBV29-1; cdr3_nt: TGCAGCGCCCAGACTAGCACGGGTGAGCAGTTCTTC; cdr3_aa: CSAQTSTGEQFF
d_call: NA; j_call: TRBJ1-2; clone_size: many; v_call: TRBV2; cdr3_nt: TGTGCCAGCACGAGGGGAGACGGCTACACCTTC; cdr3_aa: CASTRGDGYTF
d_call: NA; j_call: TRBJ2-1; clone_size: NA; v_call: TRBV5-1; cdr3_nt: TGCGCCAGCAGTTACAGGGTTGCCAATGAGCAGTTCTTC; cdr3_aa: CASSYRVANEQFF
d_call: NA; j_call: TRBJ1-5; clone_size: NA; v_call: TRBV9; cdr3_nt: TGTGCCAGCAGCGTAGGTCCAGGGCTCGTCAATCAGCCCCAGCATTTT; cdr3_aa: CASSVGPGLVNQPQHF
d_call: NA; j_call: TRBJ1-2; clone_size: many; v_call: TRBV29-1; cdr3_nt: TGCAGCGTCCAAGGCGAGGGTTTACTCGACTATGGCTACACCTTC; cdr3_aa: CSVQGEGLLDYGYTF
d_call: TRBD1; j_call: TRBJ1-2; clone_size: NA; v_call: TRBV20-1; cdr3_nt: TGCAGTGCTACCGGGACAGCCTATGGCTACACCTTC; cdr3_aa: CSATGTAYGYTF
d_call: NA; j_call: TRBJ1-5; clone_size: few; v_call: TRBV12-3/TRBV12-4; cdr3_nt: TGTGCCAGCAGTTTAGACTCGGACCAGCCCCAGCATTTT; cdr3_aa: CASSLDSDQPQHF
d_call: NA; j_call: TRBJ2-2; clone_size: NA; v_call: TRBV4-3; cdr3_nt: TGCGCCAGCAGCCAAGATCTGTCCTCGGGGGGCTTTTTCGGGGAGCTGTTTTTT; cdr3_aa: CASSQDLSSGGFFGELFF
d_call: NA; j_call: TRBJ1-1; clone_size: NA; v_call: TRBV5-1; cdr3_nt: TGCGCCAGCAGAGCCGGGGTTGACACTGAAGCTTTCTTT; cdr3_aa: CASRAGVDTEAFF
d_call: TRBD1; j_call: TRBJ2-5; clone_size: few; v_call: TRBV12-3/TRBV12-4; cdr3_nt: TGTGCCAGCAGCATGGGGACAGTCCCCGGGTACTTC; cdr3_aa: CASSMGTVPGYF
d_call: TRBD2; j_call: TRBJ2-7; clone_size: NA; v_call: TRBV6-5; cdr3_nt: TGTGCCAGCAGTTACTCCCTTCTAGCGGGGACATCCTACGAGCAGTACTTC; cdr3_aa: CASSYSLLAGTSYEQYF
d_call: TRBD1; j_call: TRBJ1-4; clone_size: few; v_call: TRBV20-1; cdr3_nt: TGCAGTGCTATTAAGCCCGGGACAGCCCGAAAACTGTTTTTT; cdr3_aa: CSAIKPGTARKLFF
d_call: NA; j_call: TRBJ1-1; clone_size: NA; v_call: TRBV6-5; cdr3_nt: TGTGCCAGCAGGACTTCGGGTGGTTTTTCGGCTTTCTTT; cdr3_aa: CASRTSGGFSAFF
d_call: TRBD1; j_call: TRBJ1-2; clone_size: once; v_call: TRBV20-1; cdr3_nt: TGCAGTGCCCGGACAGGGGGCGGCTACACCTTC; cdr3_aa: CSARTGGGYTF
d_call: TRBD1; j_call: TRBJ2-2; clone_size: few; v_call: TRBV7-2; cdr3_nt: TGTGCCAGCACCCTACAGGGGGTCGGGGAGCTGTTTTTT; cdr3_aa: CASTLQGVGELFF
d_call: NA; j_call: TRBJ2-5; clone_size: few; v_call: TRBV10-3; cdr3_nt: TGTGCCATCAGTGAGGCAGAATACGCCGGGGAGACCCAGTACTTC; cdr3_aa: CAISEAEYAGETQYF
d_call: NA; j_call: TRBJ2-3; clone_size: NA; v_call: TRBV5-1; cdr3_nt: TGCGCCAGCAGCCACCTGTCTGGCACAGATACGCAGTATTTT; cdr3_aa: CASSHLSGTDTQYF
d_call: TRBD2; j_call: TRBJ2-7; clone_size: few; v_call: TRBV20-1; cdr3_nt: TGCAGTGGGAGACTAGCGGGGGTTAACGAGCAGTACTTC; cdr3_aa: CSGRLAGVNEQYF
d_call: NA; j_call: TRBJ1-2; clone_size: NA; v_call: TRBV5-6; cdr3_nt: TGTGCCAGCAGCTCCGGGACAATCGCGGGTGGCTACACCTTC; cdr3_aa: CASSSGTIAGGYTF
d_call: TRBD1; j_call: TRBJ2-4; clone_size: NA; v_call: TRBV20-1; cdr3_nt: TGCAGTGCTAGAGGGACAGGGAAAAACATTCAGTACTTC; cdr3_aa: CSARGTGKNIQYF
d_call: NA; j_call: TRBJ1-5; clone_size: many; v_call: TRBV10-3; cdr3_nt: TGTGCCATCAGTGAGTCGAACAGGGATCAGCCCCAGCATTTT; cdr3_aa: CAISESNRDQPQHF
d_call: TRBD2; j_call: TRBJ2-1; clone_size: few; v_call: TRBV7-2; cdr3_nt: TGTGCCAGCAGTCAACTTTTAAGTACGGGGGGTGTTTGGAATGAGCAGTTCTTC; cdr3_aa: CASSQLLSTGGVWNEQFF
d_call: NA; j_call: TRBJ1-5; clone_size: NA; v_call: TRBV20-1; cdr3_nt: TGCAGTGCTAGGGGGGTAGGGGACAATCAGCCCCAGCATTTT; cdr3_aa: CSARGVGDNQPQHF
d_call: NA; j_call: TRBJ2-1; clone_size: few; v_call: TRBV20-1; cdr3_nt: TGCAGTGCTAGAGGCGGGGGCCGGTTATACAATGAGCAGTTCTTC; cdr3_aa: CSARGGGRLYNEQFF
d_call: TRBD2; j_call: TRBJ2-1; clone_size: NA; v_call: TRBV7-6; cdr3_nt: TGTGCCAGCAGCCCGACTAGCGGGAGCGACAATGAGCAGTTCTTC; cdr3_aa: CASSPTSGSDNEQFF
d_call: TRBD1; j_call: TRBJ1-2; clone_size: NA; v_call: TRBV7-9; cdr3_nt: TGTGCCAGCGGTTCCTTCGACAGGGGAGGAGAAGGCTACACCTTC; cdr3_aa: CASGSFDRGGEGYTF
d_call: NA; j_call: TRBJ2-5; clone_size: few; v_call: TRBV28; cdr3_nt: TGTGCCAGCAGAGGGAGAAGAGTTCAAGAGACCCAGTACTTC; cdr3_aa: CASRGRRVQETQYF
d_call: TRBD1; j_call: TRBJ1-6; clone_size: NA; v_call: TRBV6-5; cdr3_nt: TGTGCCAGCAGGCGGACTAGGGGGCTAGGTTCACCCCTCCACTTT; cdr3_aa: CASRRTRGLGSPLHF
d_call: NA; j_call: TRBJ2-1; clone_size: NA; v_call: TRBV5-1; cdr3_nt: TGCGCCAGCAGCACCGGGTCCACTAATAGAAATGAGCAGTTCTTC; cdr3_aa: CASSTGSTNRNEQFF
d_call: NA; j_call: TRBJ1-1; clone_size: NA; v_call: TRBV6-5; cdr3_nt: TGTGCCAGCAGTTATCGGGACGGGAGTGAAGCTTTCTTT; cdr3_aa: CASSYRDGSEAFF
d_call: TRBD1; j_call: TRBJ1-1; clone_size: few; v_call: TRBV7-2; cdr3_nt: TGTGCCAGCAGCACGCAGGGACAGGGAAACACTGAAGCTTTCTTT; cdr3_aa: CASSTQGQGNTEAFF
d_call: TRBD1; j_call: TRBJ2-7; clone_size: NA; v_call: TRBV25-1; cdr3_nt: TGTGCCACCTGGGACAGCACCCCCTACGAGCAGTACTTC; cdr3_aa: CATWDSTPYEQYF
d_call: NA; j_call: TRBJ1-5; clone_size: NA; v_call: TRBV7-2; cdr3_nt: TGTGCCAACAGCCCGCAGATCGGACTTAATCAGCCCCAGCATTTT; cdr3_aa: CANSPQIGLNQPQHF
d_call: NA; j_call: TRBJ1-3; clone_size: NA; v_call: TRBV25-1; cdr3_nt: TGTGCCAGCAGTGAATACGGCGGCTCTGGAAACACCATATATTTT; cdr3_aa: CASSEYGGSGNTIYF
d_call: NA; j_call: TRBJ2-7; clone_size: NA; v_call: TRBV20-1; cdr3_nt: TGCAGTGCTAGTCCGGGAGCCGAGCAGTACTTC; cdr3_aa: CSASPGAEQYF
d_call: NA; j_call: TRBJ1-2; clone_size: many; v_call: TRBV14; cdr3_nt: TGTGCCAGCAGCCAAGATGGCACAGGGTCTGGGTATGGCTACACCTTC; cdr3_aa: CASSQDGTGSGYGYTF
d_call: NA; j_call: TRBJ1-2; clone_size: few; v_call: TRBV12-3/TRBV12-4; cdr3_nt: TGTGCCAGCAGTTTCGAAACAAACTATGGCTACACCTTC; cdr3_aa: CASSFETNYGYTF
d_call: NA; j_call: TRBJ2-5; clone_size: NA; v_call: TRBV4-3; cdr3_nt: TGCGCCAGCAGCCCCGCTGTTGGTGGGGCCGGTGAGCAGTACTTC; cdr3_aa: CASSPAVGGAGEQYF
d_call: NA; j_call: TRBJ2-7; clone_size: few; v_call: TRBV6-5; cdr3_nt: TGTGCCAGCAGTTATACTGACAGAGCCGAGCAGTACTTC; cdr3_aa: CASSYTDRAEQYF
d_call: NA; j_call: TRBJ2-3; clone_size: NA; v_call: TRBV12-3/TRBV12-4; cdr3_nt: TGTGCCAGCAGTCTAGGGTGGTTGATTGCAGATACGCAGTATTTT; cdr3_aa: CASSLGWLIADTQYF
d_call: TRBD2; j_call: TRBJ2-3; clone_size: NA; v_call: TRBV20-1; cdr3_nt: TGCAGTGCTAGATTATCCCGGGGGGGAACAGATACGCAGTATTTT; cdr3_aa: CSARLSRGGTDTQYF
d_call: TRBD1; j_call: TRBJ1-1; clone_size: NA; v_call: TRBV30; cdr3_nt: TGTGCCTGGGAAACCGAGGGGGCAAACACTGAAGCTTTCTTT; cdr3_aa: CAWETEGANTEAFF
d_call: NA; j_call: TRBJ2-7; clone_size: few; v_call: TRBV10-3; cdr3_nt: TGTGCCATCAGCACTACAATCGGGACGGTCTCCTACGAGCAGTACTTC; cdr3_aa: CAISTTIGTVSYEQYF